The 4 T cell receptor beta chains reported below all come from one sample, sequenced in a study of blood T cell repertoires in COVID-19. The data were produced by immunoSEQ multiplex PCR, yet TCRdb's version contains in-frame clones alone and is incomplete. The sample has 140,000 or so clones, about 77% seen once. The material sequenced was peripheral blood. The receptors stem from a man aged 55 to 70 with acute or convalescent COVID-19.

The chain employs TRBV5-4 and TRBJ1-1, with a possible D match to TRBD1 (6 bases). CDR1 is SGHNT and CDR2 is YYREEE in the germline V gene (reference sequence). V lost 4 bases to trimming and J lost 9 bases, with 16 bases between them. This CDR3 is 13 amino acids long. CDR3 DNA: TGTGCCAGCAGCACCCCTAACAGGGCCAAAGCTTTCTTT. This sequence encodes CASSTPNRAKAFF.

The rearrangement uses TRBV5-1 and TRBJ2-1; 8 nucleotides line up with TRBD2. The CDR3 contains 17 residues. Trimming took 3 bases from V and 0 from J; bases not matched to a gene: 8. Per germline, CDR1 SGHRS and CDR2 YFSETQ. The CDR3: CASSSLPGTSSYNEQFF. DNA for the CDR3: TGCGCCAGCAGCTCCCTCCCCGGGACTAGCTCCTACAATGAGCAGTTCTTC.

This clone was seen a few times. This rearrangement joins TRBV20-1 to TRBJ2-6; D gene uncertain. The CDR3 consists of 14 residues. Germline V gives CDR1 DFQATT, CDR2 SNEGSKA (reference sequence). The V end was cut by 3 bases, the J end by 0 bases, with 6 bases between. This chain's CDR3 is CSASSVSGANVLTF. The CDR3 region has the DNA TGCAGTGCTAGTTCGGTCTCTGGGGCCAACGTCCTGACTTTC.

V gene TRBV29-1 combines with J gene TRBJ2-5; 8 bases agree with TRBD2. The CDR3 has 13 residues. The germline gives CDR1 SQVTM, CDR2 ANQGSEA. V lost 5 bases, J lost 4 bases, and 6 bases stayed unmatched. In nucleotides, the CDR3 is TGCAGCGTTTTCCGGGGGGGGCGAGAGACCCAGTACTTC. Its protein is CSVFRGGRETQYF.